This T cell receptor beta chain comes out of a study of T cells in Graves' hyperthyroidism and ophthalmopathy. This clonotype was detected many times. Antigen: not known. Amplification of TCR beta CDR3 regions was performed using RNA transcripts as template. Initially, a first-round RT-PCR of the TCR CDR3 employed the HTBI primer set. MiXCR was run by TCRdb on the multiplex PCR reads, yielding one entry per CDR3 protein. Here the sample spans 350,000 to 400,000 distinct CDR3 sequences, around 18% being singletons. Ophthalmopathy patients had Clinical Activity Score at least 3, NOSPECS grade at least 4, duration under 3 months. Study observations and caveats: Most expanded thyroid clonotypes above 0.001 also appeared in blood.

The V gene's germline CDR1 is SQVTM and CDR2 ANQGSEA. CDR3 size: 15 residues. Unmatched junction bases numbered 4, after V lost 3 bases and J lost 0 bases. The TCR sequence derives from a man between 18 and 35 years old with Graves' ophthalmopathy. The sample consisted of blood. The rearrangement joins TRBV29-1 to TRBJ2-5; TRBD2 matches at 10 bases. The CDR3 sequence is CSVEGSGGDQETQYF. In DNA, the CDR3 is TGCAGCGTTGAGGGGAGCGGGGGGGACCAAGAGACCCAGTACTTC. Combining the CDR3 with reference TRBV29-1 and TRBJ2-5 gives the whole variable domain SAVISQKPSRDICQRGTSLTIQCQVDSQVTMMFWYRQQPGQSLTLIATANQGSEATYESGFVIDKFPISRPNLTFSTLTVSNMSPEDSSIYLCSVEGSGGDQETQYFGPGTRLLVL.